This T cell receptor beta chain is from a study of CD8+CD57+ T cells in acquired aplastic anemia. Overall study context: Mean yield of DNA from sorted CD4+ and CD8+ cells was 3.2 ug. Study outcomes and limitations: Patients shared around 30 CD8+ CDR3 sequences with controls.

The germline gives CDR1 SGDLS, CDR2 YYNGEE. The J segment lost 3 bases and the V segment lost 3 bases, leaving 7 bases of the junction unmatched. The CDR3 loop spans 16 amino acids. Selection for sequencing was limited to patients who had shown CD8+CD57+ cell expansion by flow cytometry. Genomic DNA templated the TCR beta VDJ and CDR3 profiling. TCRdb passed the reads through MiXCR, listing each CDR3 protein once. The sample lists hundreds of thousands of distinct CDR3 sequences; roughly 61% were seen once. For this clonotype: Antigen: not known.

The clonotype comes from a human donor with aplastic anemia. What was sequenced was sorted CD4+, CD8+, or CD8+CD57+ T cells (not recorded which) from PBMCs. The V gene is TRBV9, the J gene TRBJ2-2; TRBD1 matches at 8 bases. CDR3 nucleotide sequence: TGTGCCAGCAGCGCATCAGGGGGCGCGTACACCGGGGAGCTGTTTTTT. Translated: CASSASGGAYTGELFF. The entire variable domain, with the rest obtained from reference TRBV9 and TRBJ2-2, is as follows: DSGVTQTPKHLITATGQRVTLRCSPRSGDLSVYWYQQSLDQGLQFLIQYYNGEERAKGNILERFSAQQFPDLHSELNLSSLELGDSALYFCASSASGGAYTGELFFGEGSRLTVL.